The T cell receptor beta chain under discussion was sequenced for a study of T cell repertoires in cytomegalovirus infection. Turning to the study itself: The public TCR beta signatures pointed to both CMV infection and matching HLA type.

In germline, CDR1 is MDHEN, CDR2 SYDVKM. The CDR3 contains 14 residues. Trimming shortened V by 5 bases and J by 0 bases, and 11 bases separated the two germline ends. In this sample, this clonotype turned up many times. Its antigen is not identified. Study-level results: CMV-specific TCR beta clonotypes restricted by HLA-C dominated the ex vivo response. CMV carriers having the relevant HLA were flagged by cumulative public TCR beta family frequency.

TCRdb reprocessed the reads with MiXCR, giving one entry per CDR3 protein. The data contain 200,000 to 300,000 distinct CDR3 sequences, around 9% of them singletons. This sequence was found in a human donor in good health (CMV status not recorded). Some clones in this sample may be carry-over from other donors' samples. Sample: PBMCs. This sequence joins TRBV28 and TRBJ2-7; possibly TRBD2 for D (5 bases). CDR3 residues: CASSRTRYSYEQYF. The CDR3 DNA reads TGTGCCAGCAGTCGGACTCGGTACTCCTACGAGCAGTACTTC.